The clone carrying this T cell receptor (beta chain) was detected only a few times. This CDR3 spans 20 amino acids. From germline, CDR1 is SGHDN and CDR2 FVKESK. Using immunoSEQ multiplex PCR, the repertoire was profiled, and TCRdb retains in-frame clones only, with some absent. This table has approximately 250,000 clones, around 90% appearing once. This sample was taken from a study of blood T cell repertoires in COVID-19. The V call is TRBV14, the J call TRBJ2-7; 11 bases match TRBD2. This sequence was found in a woman between 40 and 50 years old who had been exposed to COVID-19. The source material was PBMCs or T cells enriched from blood (not recorded which). The CDR3 nucleotides read TGTGCCGGCAGGGTAGGGTCCCTAGCGGGAGGAAATCGGGCCAACTACGAGCAGTACGTC. This gives the protein CAGRVGSLAGGNRANYEQYV.